The rows below give T cell receptor beta chains drawn from one sample of a study of blood T cells in healthy people across ages. TCRdb reprocessed the 5' RACE reads with MiXCR, giving one entry per CDR3 protein. The sample carries around 1,800,000 distinct CDR3 sequences, approximately 39% recorded once. The sequenced sample consisted of blood. The receptor source for this set is a human donor in good health. Both conserved end residues are part of each CDR3. The order of the fields is V gene, clone size, D gene, CDR3 length, J gene, CDR3 DNA, CDR3 protein. D genes are given only for firm matches. Clone sizes are given selectively: once, few, many, or a class where the clone is expanded.

TRBV4-3	-	-	14	TRBJ1-1	TGCGCCAGCAGCCAAGATCATGGGAACACTGAAGCTTTCTTT	CASSQDHGNTEAFF
TRBV18	-	-	13	TRBJ1-1	TGTGCCAGCTCACCGTGGACGTTCTTTGAAGCTTTCTTT	CASSPWTFFEAFF
TRBV12-3/TRBV12-4	few	-	14	TRBJ1-1	TGTGCCAGCAGGGGGGACGGACTGAACACTGAAGCTTTCTTT	CASRGDGLNTEAFF
TRBV9	-	-	13	TRBJ1-1	TGTGCCAGCAGCATTGGGGGATCCACTGAAGCTTTCTTT	CASSIGGSTEAFF
TRBV29-1	-	TRBD1	14	TRBJ2-3	TGCAGCGTTGAAGGCAGGGGGAAACCAGATACGCAGTATTTT	CSVEGRGKPDTQYF
TRBV6-5	-	-	16	TRBJ1-2	TGTGCCAGCAGTTATTCCCCCCGGGGGGAATACTATGGCTACACCTTC	CASSYSPRGEYYGYTF
TRBV4-3	-	-	15	TRBJ1-2	TGCGCCAGCAGCCAAGATGATGCCAGGAACGATGGCTACACCTTC	CASSQDDARNDGYTF
TRBV6-2/TRBV6-3	few	TRBD1	16	TRBJ1-5	TGTGCCAGCAGGCCAGCACTACAGGGGCCTGATCAGCCCCAGCATTTT	CASRPALQGPDQPQHF
TRBV14	-	-	16	TRBJ1-3	TGTGCCAGCAGCCAAGTCTCTGGGTTCTCTGGAAACACCATATATTTT	CASSQVSGFSGNTIYF
TRBV5-1	few	TRBD2	15	TRBJ2-7	TGCGCCAGCAGCTCGCCGGCGGGGGGGCCCAACGAGCAGTACTTC	CASSSPAGGPNEQYF
TRBV7-2	many	TRBD2	14	TRBJ2-7	TGTGCCAGCAGCTTAGTAGCGGGGGACTACGAGCAGTACTTC	CASSLVAGDYEQYF
TRBV7-2	many	-	13	TRBJ1-2	TGTGCCAGCAGCTTAGCCGGGGGATATGGCTACACCTTC	CASSLAGGYGYTF
TRBV12-3/TRBV12-4	-	TRBD1	15	TRBJ1-4	TGTGCCAGCAGCCCCCGTCGGCAGGGGGAAGAAAAACTGTTTTTT	CASSPRRQGEEKLFF
TRBV7-6	few	-	12	TRBJ1-6	TGTGCCAGCAGCTTAGCGCTTTCACCCCTCCACTTT	CASSLALSPLHF
TRBV9	many	-	13	TRBJ2-5	TGTGCCAGCAGCGCCGGGACGAGAGAGACCCAGTACTTC	CASSAGTRETQYF
TRBV6-1	-	TRBD2	19	TRBJ2-7	TGTGCCAGCAGTGCCCTGATGGTGGTAGCGGGGGACATTTCCTACGAGCAGTACTTC	CASSALMVVAGDISYEQYF
TRBV5-1	-	-	14	TRBJ1-2	TGCGCCAGCAGCTTACTTCGGCCATACTATGGCTACACCTTC	CASSLLRPYYGYTF
TRBV20-1	once	-	16	TRBJ2-1	TGCAGTGCTAGAGAGCATAGCGGTAGCTCCTACAATGAGCAGTTCTTC	CSAREHSGSSYNEQFF
TRBV7-2	few	-	14	TRBJ2-7	TGTGCCAGCAGCTTGGACAGTGTCTCCTACGAGCAGTACTTC	CASSLDSVSYEQYF
TRBV6-2/TRBV6-3	few	TRBD2	16	TRBJ2-5	TGTGCCAGCAGTTCCCTAGCGGGGGGGCCGTCGGAGACCCAGTACTTC	CASSSLAGGPSETQYF
TRBV11-2	-	-	14	TRBJ1-2	TGTGCCAGCAGCATCCAAAACCAGGGTAATGGCTACACCTTC	CASSIQNQGNGYTF
TRBV5-5	-	-	13	TRBJ2-1	TGTGCCAGCTCCCTTCCCCTTCTGGATGAGCAGTTCTTC	CASSLPLLDEQFF
TRBV28	many	TRBD1	15	TRBJ1-2	TGTGCCAGCAGAGAATCCGCTTGGACAGGACAGGGCTACACCTTC	CASRESAWTGQGYTF
TRBV7-9	few	-	16	TRBJ2-1	TGTGCCAGCAGCTTCAGGGGTTCTAGTTCCTACAATGAGCGGTTCTTC	CASSFRGSSSYNERFF
TRBV10-3	-	-	14	TRBJ2-1	TGTGCCATCAGAGGGCCGTCCTTATGGAATGAGCAGTTCTTC	CAIRGPSLWNEQFF
TRBV7-2	-	-	14	TRBJ1-2	TGTGCCAGCAGCTTCTCCGGGGCCATCTATGGCTACACCTTC	CASSFSGAIYGYTF
TRBV5-1	few	-	16	TRBJ2-3	TGCGCCAGCAGCTTGGGTTACGGGGGGCTGACAGATACGCAGTATTTT	CASSLGYGGLTDTQYF
TRBV29-1	-	-	14	TRBJ2-1	TGCAGCGTTGACGGGCAGGAACCGGGGAATGAGCAGTTCTTC	CSVDGQEPGNEQFF
TRBV20-1	-	TRBD1	15	TRBJ1-1	TGCAGTGCAACCGGACAGGGGGCGGTAAGAACTGAAGCTTTCTTT	CSATGQGAVRTEAFF
TRBV7-2	-	TRBD1	15	TRBJ1-2	TGTGCCAGCAGCTTCGAAGGGACAGGGTTAGGTGGCTACACCTTC	CASSFEGTGLGGYTF
TRBV7-9	few	TRBD2	16	TRBJ2-5	TGTGCCAGCAGCTTGATGGGGACTAATCGTGGGGAGACCCAGTACTTC	CASSLMGTNRGETQYF
TRBV12-3/TRBV12-4	few	-	14	TRBJ2-1	TGTGCCAGCAGCTCCGAACAAGCGGGTAATGAGCAGTTCTTC	CASSSEQAGNEQFF
TRBV14	-	-	13	TRBJ2-3	TGTGCCAGCAGCCGAGCAGTCCAGAGGGGGCAGTATTTT	CASSRAVQRGQYF
TRBV12-3/TRBV12-4	few	-	16	TRBJ2-5	TGTGCCAGCAGCAATCCGGGGCCGGTCTTACAAGAGACCCAGTACTTC	CASSNPGPVLQETQYF
TRBV18	-	-	15	TRBJ1-5	TGTGCCAGCTCATCGTCAGCCGGGCTCCATCAGCCCCAGCATTTT	CASSSSAGLHQPQHF
TRBV7-2	few	TRBD2	14	TRBJ2-5	TGTGCCAGCCTCCCGGGGCTAGCGGTGGAGACCCAGTACTTC	CASLPGLAVETQYF
TRBV7-2	-	TRBD2	18	TRBJ2-1	TGTGCCAGCAGCCCGCGCCCGGGGACTAGCTTCGGAAGCAATGAGCAGTTCTTC	CASSPRPGTSFGSNEQFF
TRBV29-1	few	TRBD1	14	TRBJ1-2	TGCAGCGTTGAGGGGGCAGGGGGCGACTATGGCTACACCTTC	CSVEGAGGDYGYTF
TRBV6-1	-	-	13	TRBJ1-1	TGTGCCAGCACCGAGGACACCGACACTGAAGCTTTCTTT	CASTEDTDTEAFF
TRBV20-1	-	-	14	TRBJ1-1	TGCAGTGCTAGAGATTTCGTCATGAACACTGAAGCTTTCTTT	CSARDFVMNTEAFF
TRBV20-1	-	TRBD2	18	TRBJ2-2	TGCAGTGCTAGCGACAGAACAGCTAGCGGGGGGAACACCGGGGAGCTGTTTTTT	CSASDRTASGGNTGELFF
TRBV4-1	-	-	16	TRBJ2-1	TGCGCCAGCAGCCTAGGACCGAGAACGGGGGCTGTTGAGCAGTTCTTC	CASSLGPRTGAVEQFF
TRBV11-2	-	-	15	TRBJ2-3	TGTGCCGGCAGCCCTTCCTTGACGGCGGAATCGGGGCAGTATTTT	CAGSPSLTAESGQYF
TRBV29-1	-	TRBD1	13	TRBJ2-7	TGCAGCGTTGAAACAGGACAGGGATACGAGCAGTACTTC	CSVETGQGYEQYF
TRBV28	few	TRBD1	15	TRBJ2-7	TGTGCCAGCAGTTCGACCAGGACAGGGTACTACGAGCAGTACTTC	CASSSTRTGYYEQYF
TRBV5-1	-	TRBD2	14	TRBJ2-5	TGCGCCAGCAGCTTGGAGCGGGGCGGAGAGACCCAGTACTTC	CASSLERGGETQYF
TRBV10-3	many	-	11	TRBJ1-2	TGTGCCGCCTCGGAGGGGGTCGGCTACACCTTC	CAASEGVGYTF
TRBV20-1	-	-	14	TRBJ2-4	TGCAGTGCACCCGCAGTCGTAGCCAAAAACATTCAGTACTTC	CSAPAVVAKNIQYF
TRBV5-1	-	-	15	TRBJ2-7	TGCGCCAGCAGCTTGGGGGCCACGCGCTCCTACGAGCAGTACTTC	CASSLGATRSYEQYF
TRBV18	few	-	15	TRBJ2-3	TGTGCCAGCTCACCACAGGAGGGGATCACAGATACGCAGTATTTT	CASSPQEGITDTQYF